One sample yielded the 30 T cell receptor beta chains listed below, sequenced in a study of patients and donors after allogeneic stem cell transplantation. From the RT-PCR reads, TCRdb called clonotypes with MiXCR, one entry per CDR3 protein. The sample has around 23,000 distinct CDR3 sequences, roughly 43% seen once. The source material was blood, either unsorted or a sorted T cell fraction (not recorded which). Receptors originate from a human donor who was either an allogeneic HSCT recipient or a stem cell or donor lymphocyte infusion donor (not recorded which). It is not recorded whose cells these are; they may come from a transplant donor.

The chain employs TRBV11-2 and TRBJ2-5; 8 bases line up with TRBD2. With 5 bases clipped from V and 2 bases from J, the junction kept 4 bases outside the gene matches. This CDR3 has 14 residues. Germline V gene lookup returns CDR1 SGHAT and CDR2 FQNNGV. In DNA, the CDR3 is TGTGCCAGCAGCCTAGCGGGCCTTCAAGAGACCCAGTACTTC. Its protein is CASSLAGLQETQYF.

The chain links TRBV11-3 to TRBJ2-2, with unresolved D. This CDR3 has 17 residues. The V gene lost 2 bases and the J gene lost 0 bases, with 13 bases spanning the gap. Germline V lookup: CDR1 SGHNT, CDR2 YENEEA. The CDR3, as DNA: TGTGCCAGCAGCTTATCGAAGGGAAGCGCGAACACCGGGGAGCTGTTTTTT. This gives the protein CASSLSKGSANTGELFF.

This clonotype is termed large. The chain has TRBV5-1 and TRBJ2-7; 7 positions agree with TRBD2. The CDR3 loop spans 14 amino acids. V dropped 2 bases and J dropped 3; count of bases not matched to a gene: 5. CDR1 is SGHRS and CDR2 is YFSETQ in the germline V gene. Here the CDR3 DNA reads TGCGCCAGCAGCTTCAGCGGGGCCATCTACGAGCAGTACTTC. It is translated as CASSFSGAIYEQYF.

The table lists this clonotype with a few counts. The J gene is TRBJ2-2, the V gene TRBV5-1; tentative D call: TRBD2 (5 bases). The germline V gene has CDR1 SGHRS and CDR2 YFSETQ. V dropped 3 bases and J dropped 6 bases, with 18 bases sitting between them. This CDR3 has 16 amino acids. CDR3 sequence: CASSSPPGNSAGELFF. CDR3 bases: TGCGCCAGCAGCTCCCCCCCCGGGAACAGCGCCGGGGAGCTGTTTTTT.

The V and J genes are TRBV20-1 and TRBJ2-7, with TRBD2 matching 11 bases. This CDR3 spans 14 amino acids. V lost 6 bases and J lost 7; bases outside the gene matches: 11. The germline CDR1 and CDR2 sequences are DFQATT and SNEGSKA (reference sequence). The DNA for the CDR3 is TGCAGTGCATTACAACTAGCGGGAGTTTTGGAGCAGTACTTC. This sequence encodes CSALQLAGVLEQYF.

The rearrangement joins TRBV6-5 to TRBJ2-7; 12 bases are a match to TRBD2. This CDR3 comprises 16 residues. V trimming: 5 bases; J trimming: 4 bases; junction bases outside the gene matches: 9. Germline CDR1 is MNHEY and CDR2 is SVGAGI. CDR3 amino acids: CASSGAGLAGWYEQYF. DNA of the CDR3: TGTGCCAGCAGTGGGGCCGGACTAGCGGGATGGTACGAGCAGTACTTC.

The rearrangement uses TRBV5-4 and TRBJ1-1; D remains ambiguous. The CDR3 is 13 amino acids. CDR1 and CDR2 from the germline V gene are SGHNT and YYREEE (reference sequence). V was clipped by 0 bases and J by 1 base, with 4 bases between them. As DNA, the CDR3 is TGTGCCAGCAGCTTGGATGAGAACACTGAAGCTTTCTTT. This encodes CASSLDENTEAFF.

CDR3 protein: CASSLQVSGVQETQYF. DNA for the CDR3: TGCGCCAGCAGCCTCCAAGTTAGCGGGGTGCAAGAGACCCAGTACTTC. The chain has TRBV5-1 and TRBJ2-5; 8 nucleotides align to TRBD2. The CDR3 contains 16 residues. Trimming cost V 4 bases and J 2 bases; bases outside gene matches: 10. Germline CDR1 SGHRS, CDR2 YFSETQ.

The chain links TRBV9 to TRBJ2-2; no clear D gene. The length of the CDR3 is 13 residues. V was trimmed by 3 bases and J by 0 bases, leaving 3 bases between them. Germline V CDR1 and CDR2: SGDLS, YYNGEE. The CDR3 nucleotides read TGTGCCAGCAGCGCCTCGAACACCGGGGAGCTGTTTTTT. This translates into CASSASNTGELFF. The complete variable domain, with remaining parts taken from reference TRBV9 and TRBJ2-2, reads DSGVTQTPKHLITATGQRVTLRCSPRSGDLSVYWYQQSLDQGLQFLIQYYNGEERAKGNILERFSAQQFPDLHSELNLSSLELGDSALYFCASSASNTGELFFGEGSRLTVL.

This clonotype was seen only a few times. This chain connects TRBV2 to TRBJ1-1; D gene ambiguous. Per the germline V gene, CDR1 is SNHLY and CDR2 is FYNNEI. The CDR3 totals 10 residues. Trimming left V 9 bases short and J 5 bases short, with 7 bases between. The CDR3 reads CAREWTEAFF. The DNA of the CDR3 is TGTGCCAGAGAGTGGACTGAAGCTTTCTTT.

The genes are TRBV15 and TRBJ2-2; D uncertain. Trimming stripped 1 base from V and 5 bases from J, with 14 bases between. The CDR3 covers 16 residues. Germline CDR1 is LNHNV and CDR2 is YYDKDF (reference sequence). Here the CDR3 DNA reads TGTGCCACCAGCAGAGGAATTGCAGAAACTACCGGGGAGCTGTTTTTT. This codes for CATSRGIAETTGELFF.

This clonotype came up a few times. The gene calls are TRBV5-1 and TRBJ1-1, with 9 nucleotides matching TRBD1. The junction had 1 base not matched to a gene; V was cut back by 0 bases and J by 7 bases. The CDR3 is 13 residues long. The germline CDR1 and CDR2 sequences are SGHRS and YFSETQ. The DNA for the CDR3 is TGCGCCAGCAGCTTGGACAGGGGGCGTGAAGCTTTCTTT. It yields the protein CASSLDRGREAFF.

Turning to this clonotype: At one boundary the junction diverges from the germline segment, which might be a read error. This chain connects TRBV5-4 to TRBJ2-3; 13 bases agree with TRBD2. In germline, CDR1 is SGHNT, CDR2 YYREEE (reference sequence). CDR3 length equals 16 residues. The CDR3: CASSPTSGRAMDTQYF. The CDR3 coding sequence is TGTGCTAGCAGCCCAACTAGCGGGAGGGCTATGGATACGCAGTATTTT.

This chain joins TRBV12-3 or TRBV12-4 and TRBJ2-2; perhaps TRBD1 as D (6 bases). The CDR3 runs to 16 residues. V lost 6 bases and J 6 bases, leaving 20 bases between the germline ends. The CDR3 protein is CASSYRIIRGSGELFF. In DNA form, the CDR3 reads TGTGCCAGCAGCTACCGGATAATCAGGGGATCCGGGGAGCTGTTTTTT.

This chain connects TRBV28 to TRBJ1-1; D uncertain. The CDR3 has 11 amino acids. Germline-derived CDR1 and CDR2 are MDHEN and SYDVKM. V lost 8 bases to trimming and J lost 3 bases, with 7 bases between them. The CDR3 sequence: CASRLDTEAFF. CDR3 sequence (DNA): TGTGCCAGCCGCCTGGACACTGAAGCTTTCTTT.

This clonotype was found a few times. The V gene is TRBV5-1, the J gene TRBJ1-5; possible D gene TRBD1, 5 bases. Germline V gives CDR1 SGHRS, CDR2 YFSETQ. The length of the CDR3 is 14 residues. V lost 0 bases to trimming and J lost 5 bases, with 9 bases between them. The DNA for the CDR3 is TGCGCCAGCAGCTTGGACGGGGCGGATCAGCCCCAGCATTTT. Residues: CASSLDGADQPQHF.

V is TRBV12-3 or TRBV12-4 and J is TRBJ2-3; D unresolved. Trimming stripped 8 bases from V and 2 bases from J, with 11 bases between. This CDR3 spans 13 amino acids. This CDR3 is CASERRDTDTQYF. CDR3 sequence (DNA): TGTGCCAGCGAGAGAAGGGACACAGATACGCAGTATTTT.

The CDR3 DNA sequence: TGTGCCAGCAGCTTGCGCAGGGGTTGGGGGACCCAGTACTTC. Translating gives CASSLRRGWGTQYF. This rearrangement joins TRBV11-2 to TRBJ2-5; maybe TRBD1 (6 bases). The CDR3 loop spans 14 amino acids. Germline V gene data show CDR1 as SGHAT and CDR2 as FQNNGV. Between the trimmed V and J ends, which lost 3 bases and 7 bases, there was a span of 15 bases.

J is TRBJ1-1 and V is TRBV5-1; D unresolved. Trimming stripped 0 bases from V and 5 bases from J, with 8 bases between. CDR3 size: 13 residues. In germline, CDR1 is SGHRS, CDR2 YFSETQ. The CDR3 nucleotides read TGCGCCAGCAGCTTGGGTTGGGAAACTGAAGCTTTCTTT. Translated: CASSLGWETEAFF.

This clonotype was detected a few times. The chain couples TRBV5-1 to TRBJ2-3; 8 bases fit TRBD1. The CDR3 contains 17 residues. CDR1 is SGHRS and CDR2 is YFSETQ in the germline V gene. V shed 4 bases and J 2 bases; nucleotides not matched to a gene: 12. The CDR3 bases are TGCGCCAGCAGCGTTCCAGGGGACAGGCCTCACACAGATACGCAGTATTTT. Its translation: CASSVPGDRPHTDTQYF. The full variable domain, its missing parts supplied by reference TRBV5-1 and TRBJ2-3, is KAGVTQTPRYLIKTRGQQVTLSCSPISGHRSVSWYQQTPGQGLQFLFEYFSETQRNKGNFPGRFSGRQFSNSRSEMNVSTLELGDSALYLCASSVPGDRPHTDTQYFGPGTRLTVL.

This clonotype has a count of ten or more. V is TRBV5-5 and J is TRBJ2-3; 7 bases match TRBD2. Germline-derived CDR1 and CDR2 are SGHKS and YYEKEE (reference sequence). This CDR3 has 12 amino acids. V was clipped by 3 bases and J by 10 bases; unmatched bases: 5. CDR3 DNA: TGTGCCAGCAGCTGGACTAGTGTTCCGCAGTATTTT. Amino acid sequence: CASSWTSVPQYF.

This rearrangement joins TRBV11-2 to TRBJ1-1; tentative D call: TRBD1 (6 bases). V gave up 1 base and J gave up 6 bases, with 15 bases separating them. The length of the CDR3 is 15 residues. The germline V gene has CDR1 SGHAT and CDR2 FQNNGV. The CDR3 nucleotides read TGTGCCAGCAGCTTAGCACTCGGGACACCTTCTGAAGCTTTCTTT. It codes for CASSLALGTPSEAFF.

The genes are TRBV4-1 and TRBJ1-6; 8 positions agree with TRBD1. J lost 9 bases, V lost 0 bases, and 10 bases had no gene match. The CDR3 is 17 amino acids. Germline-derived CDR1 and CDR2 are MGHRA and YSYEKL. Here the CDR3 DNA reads TGCGCCAGCAGCCAAGACTTGGGGACAGGTTACCTTTCACCCCTCCACTTT. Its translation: CASSQDLGTGYLSPLHF.

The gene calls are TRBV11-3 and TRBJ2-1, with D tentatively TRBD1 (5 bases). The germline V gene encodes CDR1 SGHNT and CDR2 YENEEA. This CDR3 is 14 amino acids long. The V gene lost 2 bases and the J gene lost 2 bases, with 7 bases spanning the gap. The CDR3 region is CASSLQGAYNEQFF. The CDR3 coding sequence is TGTGCCAGCAGCTTACAGGGCGCCTACAATGAGCAGTTCTTC.

CDR3 region: CASSAWGAYEQFF. The CDR3 DNA is TGTGCCAGCAGTGCCTGGGGGGCTTACGAGCAGTTCTTC. The chain carries TRBV28 and TRBJ2-1, with D possibly called TRBD1 or TRBD2 (6 bases each). V lost 5 bases to trimming and J lost 10 bases, with 15 bases between them. This CDR3 contains 13 residues. Germline values: CDR1 MDHEN, CDR2 SYDVKM.

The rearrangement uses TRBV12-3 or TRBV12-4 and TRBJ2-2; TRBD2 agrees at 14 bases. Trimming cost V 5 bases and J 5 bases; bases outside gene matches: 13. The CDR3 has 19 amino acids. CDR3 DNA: TGTGCCAGCAGTCCATCCCCGGGACTAGCGGGAGAACCGACCGGGGAGCTGTTTTTT. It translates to CASSPSPGLAGEPTGELFF.

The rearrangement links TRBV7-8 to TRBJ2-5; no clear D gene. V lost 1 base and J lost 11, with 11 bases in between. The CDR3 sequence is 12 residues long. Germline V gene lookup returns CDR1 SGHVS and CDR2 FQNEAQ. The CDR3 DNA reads TGTGCCAGCAGCTTAGAAATGGGCTCGCAGTACTTC. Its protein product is CASSLEMGSQYF. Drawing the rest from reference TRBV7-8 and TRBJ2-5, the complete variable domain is GAGVSQSPRYKVAKRGQDVALRCDPISGHVSLFWYQQALGQGPEFLTYFQNEAQLDKSGLPSDRFFAERPEGSVSTLKIQRTQQEDSAVYLCASSLEMGSQYFGPGTRLLVL.

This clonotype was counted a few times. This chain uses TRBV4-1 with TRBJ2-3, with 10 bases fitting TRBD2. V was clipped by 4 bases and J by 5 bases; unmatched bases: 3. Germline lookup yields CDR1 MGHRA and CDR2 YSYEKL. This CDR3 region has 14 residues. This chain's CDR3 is CASSLSGGGDTQYF. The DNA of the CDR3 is TGCGCCAGCAGCCTAAGCGGGGGGGGAGATACGCAGTATTTT.

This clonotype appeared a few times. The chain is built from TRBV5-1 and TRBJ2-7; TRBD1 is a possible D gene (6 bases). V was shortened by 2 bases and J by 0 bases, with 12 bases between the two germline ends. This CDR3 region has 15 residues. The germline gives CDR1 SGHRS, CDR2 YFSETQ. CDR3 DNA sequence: TGCGCCAGCAGCTTTGGGGGACAAAACTCCTACGAGCAGTACTTC. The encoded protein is CASSFGGQNSYEQYF.

CDR3 coding DNA: TGCGCCACCCGTTCTAGCTTTAGGCAGCCCCAGCATTTT. Translated, it gives CATRSSFRQPQHF. The rearrangement links TRBV10-2 to TRBJ1-5; D is unresolved. Trimming shortened V by 10 bases and J by 7 bases, and 17 bases separated the two germline ends. CDR1 and CDR2 from the germline V gene are WSHSY and SAAADI. CDR3 length equals 13 residues.